The source of this T cell receptor (beta chain) is a study of beta chain features in type 1 diabetes. The length of the CDR3 is 14 residues. Trimming removed 8 bases from V and 1 base from J; junction bases left unmatched: 3. CDR1 SNHLY and CDR2 FYNNEI come from the germline V gene. The entirety of the isolated RNA underwent reverse transcription, so expressed TCRB transcripts were sequenced. Sequencing of naive, central memory and regulatory T cell samples gave an average of about 3.9 million reads. Method: immunoSEQ multiplex PCR; TCRdb's copy keeps in-frame clones and lacks some. The sample lists 220,000 or so clones; over 65% were seen once.

The V call is TRBV2, the J call TRBJ2-2; 8 positions agree with TRBD1. What was sequenced was naive CD4+ T cells from blood. The source is a man aged 30-40 years in good health. The CDR3 spells CASRGTGNTGELFF. Here the CDR3 DNA reads TGTGCCAGCCGGGGGACAGGGAACACCGGGGAGCTGTTTTTT.